This TCR beta chain stems from a study of cytomegalovirus exposure and HLA in healthy donors. Study results and limitations: It was reported that the classifier diagnosed cytomegalovirus status with high specificity and sensitivity in both the original and validation cohorts. The study flagged roughly 160 TCR beta chains as cytomegalovirus-associated. Rarity characterized most TCR sequences, yet some public TCRs appeared in many donors.

Details on this clone: Its antigen remains unknown.

V dropped 6 bases and J dropped 8; count of bases not matched to a gene: 5. Germline CDR1 reads ENHRY; CDR2 reads SYGVKD. This CDR3 is built from 13 residues. Method: immunoSEQ multiplex PCR; TCRdb's copy keeps in-frame clones and lacks some. The table shows fewer than 100,000 clones, with approximately 94% occurring only once. Sequenced input: PBMCs. The receptor was derived from a woman aged 18-30 years in good health and CMV-seropositive. V usage is TRBV10-3 and J usage is TRBJ1-4, with 8 positions matching TRBD1. CDR3 protein: CAIRGQGREKLFF. The CDR3 coding sequence is TGTGCCATCAGAGGACAGGGTAGAGAAAAACTGTTTTTT.